The clone carrying this TCR beta chain was found a few times. Antigen: not known. This specimen comes from a study of T cell repertoires in cytomegalovirus infection. Across the whole study: Public TCR beta signatures marked donors with CMV infection and the matching HLA. Study-wide points: The study identified carriers of CMV plus the relevant HLA from cumulative public TCR beta family frequency.

Germline CDR1 SGHTA, CDR2 FQGNSA. The CDR3 extends over 14 amino acids. Trimming took 6 bases from V and 9 from J, leaving 15 bases between them. MiXCR, run by TCRdb on the reads, gives a single entry per CDR3 protein. The table lists some 280,000 distinct CDR3 sequences, around 13% of them singletons. The chain employs TRBV7-2 and TRBJ1-6; D remains unclear. Sequencing was performed on PBMCs. This receptor was obtained from a human donor in good health (CMV status not recorded). Some clones in this sample may be carry-over from other donors' samples. CDR3 bases: TGTGCCAGCAGATTCATCCTAAACGGTTCACCCCTCCACTTT. Its protein is CASRFILNGSPLHF. Based on the CDR3 plus reference TRBV7-2 and TRBJ1-6, the full variable domain is GAGVSQSPSNKVTEKGKDVELRCDPISGHTALYWYRQSLGQGLEFLIYFQGNSAPDKSGLPSDRFSAERTGGSVSTLTIQRTQQEDSAVYLCASRFILNGSPLHFGNGTRLTVT.